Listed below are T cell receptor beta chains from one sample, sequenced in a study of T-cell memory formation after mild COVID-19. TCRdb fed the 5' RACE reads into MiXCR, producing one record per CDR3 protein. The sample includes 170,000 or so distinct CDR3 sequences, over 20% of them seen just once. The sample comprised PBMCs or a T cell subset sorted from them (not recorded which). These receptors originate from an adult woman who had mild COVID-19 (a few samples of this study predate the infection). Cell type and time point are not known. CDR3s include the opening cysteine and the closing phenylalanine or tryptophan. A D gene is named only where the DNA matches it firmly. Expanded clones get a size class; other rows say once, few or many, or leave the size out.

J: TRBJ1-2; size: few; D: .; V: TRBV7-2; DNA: TGTGCCAGCAGCTTTTTTGCCAGGGAGGGCTACACCTTC; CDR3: CASSFFAREGYTF
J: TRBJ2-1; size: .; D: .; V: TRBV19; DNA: TGTGCCAGTAGTATAGGAAGGCGGTCCCTCGATGAGCAGTTCTTC; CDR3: CASSIGRRSLDEQFF
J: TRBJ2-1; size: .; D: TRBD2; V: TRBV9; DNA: TGTGCCAGCGGACCAACTAGCGGCCACAATGAGCAGTTCTTC; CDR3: CASGPTSGHNEQFF
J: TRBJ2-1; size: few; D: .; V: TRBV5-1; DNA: TGCGCCAGCAGCTGGAGGGGGGGGTTCTACAATGAGCAGTTCTTC; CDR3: CASSWRGGFYNEQFF
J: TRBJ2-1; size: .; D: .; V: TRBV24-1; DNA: TGTGCCACCAGTGATCGATCCGCCAGGAATGAGCAGTTCTTC; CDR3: CATSDRSARNEQFF
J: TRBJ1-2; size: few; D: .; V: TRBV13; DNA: TGTGCCAGCAGCTCGGGGGAGTCGCCAGCTAACTATGGCTACACCTTC; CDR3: CASSSGESPANYGYTF
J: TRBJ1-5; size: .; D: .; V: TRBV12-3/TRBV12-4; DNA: TGTGCCAGCAGTTTGGACGAACAGCCCCAGCATTTT; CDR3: CASSLDEQPQHF
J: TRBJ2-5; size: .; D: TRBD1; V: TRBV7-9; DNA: TGTGCCAGCAGGTTCCTACAGGGGGCCTTTCAAGAGACCCAGTACTTC; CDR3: CASRFLQGAFQETQYF
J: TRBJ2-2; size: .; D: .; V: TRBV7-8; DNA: TGTGCCAGCAGCTTACAGGGGCGGACCGGGGAGCTGTTTTTT; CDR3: CASSLQGRTGELFF
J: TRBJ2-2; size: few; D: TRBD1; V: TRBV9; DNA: TGTGCCAGCAGCGCATGGACAGGAGACACCGGGGAGCTGTTTTTT; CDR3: CASSAWTGDTGELFF
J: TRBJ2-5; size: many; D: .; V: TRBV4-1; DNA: TGCGCCAGCAGCCAAGAACCGGGGGGCTGGGGGGAGACCCAGTACTTC; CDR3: CASSQEPGGWGETQYF
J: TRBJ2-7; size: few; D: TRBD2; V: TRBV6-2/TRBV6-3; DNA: TGTGCCAGCACCAAGTGGCTAGCGGGAGACGAGCAGTACTTC; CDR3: CASTKWLAGDEQYF
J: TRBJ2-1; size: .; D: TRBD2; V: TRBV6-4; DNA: TGTGCCAGCAGTGACGGACTAGCGGGAAATGAGCAGTTCTTC; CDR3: CASSDGLAGNEQFF
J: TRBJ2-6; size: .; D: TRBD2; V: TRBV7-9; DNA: TGTGCCAGCAGCTCCGGGGGAAATAGCGGGATGCGCTCTGGGGCCAACGTCCTGACTTTC; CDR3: CASSSGGNSGMRSGANVLTF
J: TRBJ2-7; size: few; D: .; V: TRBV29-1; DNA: TGCAGCATGATGACGGACCTATACGACGAGCAGTACTTC; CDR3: CSMMTDLYDEQYF
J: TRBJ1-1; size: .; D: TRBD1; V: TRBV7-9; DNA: TGTGCCAGCAGCCGTCTCGACAGGGGTGGTGAAGCTTTCTTT; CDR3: CASSRLDRGGEAFF
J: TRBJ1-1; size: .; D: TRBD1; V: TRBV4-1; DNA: TGCGCCAGCAGCTTTGGGACAGGGACCGAAGCTTTCTTT; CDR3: CASSFGTGTEAFF
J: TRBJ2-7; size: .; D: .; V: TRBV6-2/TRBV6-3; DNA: TGTGCCAGCAGTTATTTGACTACTACTTCCTACGAGCAGTACTTC; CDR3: CASSYLTTTSYEQYF
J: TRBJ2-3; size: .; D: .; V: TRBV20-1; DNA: TGCAGTGCTAGAGCCCCCGCTAGCGCCCGCACAGATACGCAGTATTTT; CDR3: CSARAPASARTDTQYF
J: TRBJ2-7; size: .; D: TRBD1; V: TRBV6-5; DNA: TGTGCCAGCAGTCCCCCGGGACAGGACTACGAGCAGTACTTC; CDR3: CASSPPGQDYEQYF
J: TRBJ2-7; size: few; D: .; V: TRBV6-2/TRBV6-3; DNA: TGTGCCAGCAGTTCGTTCATCTACGAGCAGTACTTC; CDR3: CASSSFIYEQYF
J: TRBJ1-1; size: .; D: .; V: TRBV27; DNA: TGTGCCAGCAGTTTAGACCCCGGTGGAACTGAAGCTTTCTTT; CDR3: CASSLDPGGTEAFF
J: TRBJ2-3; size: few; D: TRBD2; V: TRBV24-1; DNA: TGTGCCACCAGTGATTCTATGACTAGCGGGAGCAAGGCAGATACGCAGTATTTT; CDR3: CATSDSMTSGSKADTQYF
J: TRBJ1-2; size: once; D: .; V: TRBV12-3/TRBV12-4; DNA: TGTGCCAGCAGTCCCCGGGGGGACACCGTCTATGGCTACACCTTC; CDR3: CASSPRGDTVYGYTF
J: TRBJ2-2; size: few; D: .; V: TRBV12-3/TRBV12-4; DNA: TGTGCCAGCAGTCCTCCGGTCAACACCGGGGAGCTGTTTTTT; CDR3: CASSPPVNTGELFF
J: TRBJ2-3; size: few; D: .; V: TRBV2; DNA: TGTGCCAGCAGTGGGCTAGAGGGTGTTATGAATTCAGATACGCAGTATTTT; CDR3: CASSGLEGVMNSDTQYF
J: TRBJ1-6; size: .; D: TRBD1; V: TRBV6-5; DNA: TGTGCCAGCAGTTCTACGACAGGGCTCAGCAATTCACCCCTCCACTTT; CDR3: CASSSTTGLSNSPLHF
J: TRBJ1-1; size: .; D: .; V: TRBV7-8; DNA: TGTGCCAGCAGCTTTTGGACCGACGGCACTGAAGCTTTCTTT; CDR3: CASSFWTDGTEAFF
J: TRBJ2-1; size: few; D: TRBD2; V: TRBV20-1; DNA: TGCAGTGCTAGAGACCCGGGACTAGCGGGAGTTTATTCCTACAATGAGCAGTTCTTC; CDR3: CSARDPGLAGVYSYNEQFF
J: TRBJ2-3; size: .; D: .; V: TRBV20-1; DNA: TGCAGTGCCATACCTCACGTCGGCACAGATACGAAGTATTTT; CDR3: CSAIPHVGTDTKYF
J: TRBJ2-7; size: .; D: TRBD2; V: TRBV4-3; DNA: TGCGCCAGCAGCCATCGGACTAGCGGGAACTACGAGCAGTACTTC; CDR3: CASSHRTSGNYEQYF